This T cell receptor (beta chain) was found in a study of blood T cells in healthy people across ages. The length of the CDR3 is 17 residues. Germline V CDR1 and CDR2: SGHAT, FQNNGV. V was clipped by 4 bases and J by 1 base; unmatched bases: 10. A second 7 to 11 cycle PCR used barcoded and J-beta primers. From the 5' RACE reads, TCRdb called clonotypes with MiXCR, one entry per CDR3 protein. The data contain roughly 1,800,000 distinct CDR3 sequences, roughly 50% of them seen just once; the ten biggest clones take up over 2%. Sequencing was performed on blood. The rearrangement joins TRBV11-2 to TRBJ2-5; 9 bases line up with TRBD2. This receptor was identified in a middle-aged woman in good health. The CDR3 DNA sequence: TGTGCCAGCAGCTCGGGACTAGCCCTTTTACGCCAAGAGACCCAGTACTTC. Encoded protein: CASSSGLALLRQETQYF.